This T cell receptor beta chain derives from a study of PD-1 blockade in mismatch repair-deficient tumors. General study points: Tumor-resident clones, often undetectable pretreatment in blood, expanded then contracted after pembrolizumab.

The CDR3 length is 17 residues. Described time point: roughly 10-day in vitro stimulation with candidate neoantigen peptide 5. A word on this clone: Its target is not known.

TCRdb's copy holds only in-frame clones and misses some; the assay was immunoSEQ multiplex PCR. This sample has some 16,000 clones, with 84% found just once. Sequencing used cells cultured in vitro, obtained from a patient treated with pembrolizumab. This clonotype originated in an adult with mismatch repair-deficient cancer. This chain links TRBV21-1 with TRBJ1-2; the D call in the table, TRBD1, was not verified against the DNA. TRBV21-1 is a pseudogene locus. As DNA, the CDR3 is TGTGCCAGCAGCTCTAACCTTCGGCCGACAGGCGGCTATGGCTACACCTTC. Protein: CASSSNLRPTGGYGYTF.